This T cell receptor (beta chain) emerged from a study of blood T cell repertoires in COVID-19. In the study overall: In each case, the material was cDNA or gDNA derived from T cells, B-cell-depleted T cells, or PBMCs.

This clone was recorded once. Produced via immunoSEQ multiplex PCR; TCRdb's table is partial and in-frame only. The sample consists of 250,000 to 300,000 clones, approximately 84% of them appearing once. Enrollees, about 18 to 95 years old, lived in 25 or so US areas. Donors were grouped by their self-reported clinical history. In Cohort 3, a recovered donor had either two negative PCRs, clearance, or symptom resolution. The sample taken for sequencing was PBMCs or T cells enriched from blood (not recorded which). The clonotype originates from a man aged 18 to 29 who had recovered from COVID-19.

CDR3: CAWSVGTPYEQYF. CDR3 nucleotide sequence: TGTGCCTGGAGTGTAGGGACACCCTACGAGCAGTACTTC. The chain couples TRBV30 to TRBJ2-7, with D perhaps TRBD1 (6 bases). Per germline, CDR1 GTSNPN and CDR2 SVGIG (reference sequence). Between the trimmed V and J ends, which lost 0 bases and 2 bases, there was a span of 8 bases. The length of the CDR3 is 13 residues.